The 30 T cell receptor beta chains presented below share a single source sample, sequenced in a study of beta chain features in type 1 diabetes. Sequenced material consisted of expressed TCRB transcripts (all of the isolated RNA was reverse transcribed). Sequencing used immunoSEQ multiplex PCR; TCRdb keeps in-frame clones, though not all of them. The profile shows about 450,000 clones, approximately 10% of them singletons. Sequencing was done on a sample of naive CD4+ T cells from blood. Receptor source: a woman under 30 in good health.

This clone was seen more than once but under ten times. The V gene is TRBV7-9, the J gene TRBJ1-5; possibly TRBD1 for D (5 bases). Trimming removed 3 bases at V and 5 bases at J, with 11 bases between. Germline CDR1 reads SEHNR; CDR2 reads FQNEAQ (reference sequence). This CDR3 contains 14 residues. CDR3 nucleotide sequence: TGTGCCAGCAGCTTCCAGGGAGAGGATCAGCCCCAGCATTTT. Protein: CASSFQGEDQPQHF.

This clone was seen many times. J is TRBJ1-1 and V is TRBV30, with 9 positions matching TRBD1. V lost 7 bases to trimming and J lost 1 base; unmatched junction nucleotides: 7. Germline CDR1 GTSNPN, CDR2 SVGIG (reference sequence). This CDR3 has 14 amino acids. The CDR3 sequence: CAYNRGRGNTEAFF. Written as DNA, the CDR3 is TGTGCCTATAACAGGGGGCGCGGGAACACTGAAGCTTTCTTT.

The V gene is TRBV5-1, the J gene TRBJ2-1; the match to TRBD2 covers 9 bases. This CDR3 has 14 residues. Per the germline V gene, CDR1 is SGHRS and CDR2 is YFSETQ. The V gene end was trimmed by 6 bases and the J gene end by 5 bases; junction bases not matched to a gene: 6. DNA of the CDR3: TGCGCCAGCATGGAGAGCGGGGGGAACAATGAGCAGTTCTTC. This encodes CASMESGGNNEQFF.

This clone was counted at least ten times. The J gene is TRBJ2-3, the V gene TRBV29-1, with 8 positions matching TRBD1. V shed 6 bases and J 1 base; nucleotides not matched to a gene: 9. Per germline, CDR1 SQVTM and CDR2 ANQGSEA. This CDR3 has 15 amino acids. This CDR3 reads CSVTTGGLGTDTQYF. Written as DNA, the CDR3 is TGCAGCGTGACCACAGGGGGTTTGGGCACAGATACGCAGTATTTT.

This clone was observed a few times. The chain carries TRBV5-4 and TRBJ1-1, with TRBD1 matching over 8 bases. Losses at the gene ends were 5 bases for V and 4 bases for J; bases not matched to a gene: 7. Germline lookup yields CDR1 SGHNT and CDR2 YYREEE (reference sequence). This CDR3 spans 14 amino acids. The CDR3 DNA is TGTGCCAGCAGACCCGGACAGGGAGGCACTGAAGCTTTCTTT. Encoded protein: CASRPGQGGTEAFF.

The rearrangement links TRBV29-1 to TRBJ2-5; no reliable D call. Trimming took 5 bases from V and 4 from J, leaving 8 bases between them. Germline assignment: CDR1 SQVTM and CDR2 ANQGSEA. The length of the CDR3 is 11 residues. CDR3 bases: TGCAGCGTTCCCCTCGGAGAGACCCAGTACTTC. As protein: CSVPLGETQYF. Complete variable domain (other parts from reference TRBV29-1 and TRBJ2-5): SAVISQKPSRDICQRGTSLTIQCQVDSQVTMMFWYRQQPGQSLTLIATANQGSEATYESGFVIDKFPISRPNLTFSTLTVSNMSPEDSSIYLCSVPLGETQYFGPGTRLLVL.

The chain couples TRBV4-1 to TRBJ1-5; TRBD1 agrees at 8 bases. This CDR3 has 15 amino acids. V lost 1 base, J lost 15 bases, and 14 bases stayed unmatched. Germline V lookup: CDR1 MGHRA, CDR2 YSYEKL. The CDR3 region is CASSQVVSRGRDRHF. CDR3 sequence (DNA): TGCGCCAGCAGCCAAGTCGTCTCCAGGGGGCGCGACCGGCATTTT.

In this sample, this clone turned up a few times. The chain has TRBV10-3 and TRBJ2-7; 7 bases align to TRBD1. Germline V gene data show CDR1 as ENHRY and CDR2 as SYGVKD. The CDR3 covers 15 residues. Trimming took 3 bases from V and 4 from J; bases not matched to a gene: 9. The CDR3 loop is CAISDSGTAEYEQYF. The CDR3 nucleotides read TGTGCCATCAGTGACTCCGGGACAGCCGAATACGAGCAGTACTTC.

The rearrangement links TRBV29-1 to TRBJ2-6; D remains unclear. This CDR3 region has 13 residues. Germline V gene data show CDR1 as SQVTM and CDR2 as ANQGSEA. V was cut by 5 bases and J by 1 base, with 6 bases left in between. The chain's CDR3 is CSVYKSGANVLTF. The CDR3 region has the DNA TGCAGCGTTTACAAATCTGGGGCCAACGTCCTGACTTTC.

CDR3 amino acids: CASSLESGGYEQFF. CDR3 coding DNA: TGTGCCAGCAGCTTAGAGTCGGGAGGATATGAGCAGTTCTTC. V is TRBV11-2 and J is TRBJ2-1; 7 bases agree with TRBD2. After removal of 0 bases from V and 8 bases from J, the junction contained 4 bases not matched to a gene. Per the germline V gene, CDR1 is SGHAT and CDR2 is FQNNGV. The CDR3 totals 14 residues.

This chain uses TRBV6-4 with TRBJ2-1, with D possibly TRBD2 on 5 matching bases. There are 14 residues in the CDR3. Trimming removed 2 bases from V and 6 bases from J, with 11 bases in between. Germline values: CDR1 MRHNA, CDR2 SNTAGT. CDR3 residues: CASSDRLASNEQFF. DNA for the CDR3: TGTGCCAGCAGTGACAGGCTAGCCTCCAATGAGCAGTTCTTC.

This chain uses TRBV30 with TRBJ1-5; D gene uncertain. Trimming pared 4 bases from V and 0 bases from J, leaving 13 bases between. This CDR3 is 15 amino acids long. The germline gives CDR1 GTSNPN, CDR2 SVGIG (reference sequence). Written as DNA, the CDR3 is TGTGCCTGGACCGCGGACGGCTATAGCAATCAGCCCCAGCATTTT. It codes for CAWTADGYSNQPQHF.

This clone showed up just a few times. The CDR3 bases are TGTGCCAGCTCACCCCAACCGGGGGGACAGGGGAATTCACCCCTCCACTTT. This encodes CASSPQPGGQGNSPLHF. The chain joins TRBV18 to TRBJ1-6, with 10 bases identical to TRBD1. CDR3 length: 17 residues. After removal of 3 bases from V and 7 bases from J, the junction contained 9 bases not matched to a gene. Looked up from germline, CDR1 is KGHSH and CDR2 is LQKENI.

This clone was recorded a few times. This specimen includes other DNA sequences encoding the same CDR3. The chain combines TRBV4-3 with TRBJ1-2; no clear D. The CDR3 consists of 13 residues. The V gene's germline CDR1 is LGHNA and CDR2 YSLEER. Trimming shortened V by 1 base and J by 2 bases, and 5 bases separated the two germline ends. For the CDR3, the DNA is TGCGCCAGCAGCCAAGCCACCAACTATGGCTACACCTTC. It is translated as CASSQATNYGYTF.

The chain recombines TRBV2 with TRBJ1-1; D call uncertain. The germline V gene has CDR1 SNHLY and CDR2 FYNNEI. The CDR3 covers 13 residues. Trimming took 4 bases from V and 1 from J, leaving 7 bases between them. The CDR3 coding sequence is TGTGCCAGCAGTGGGCTGTGGAACACTGAAGCTTTCTTT. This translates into CASSGLWNTEAFF. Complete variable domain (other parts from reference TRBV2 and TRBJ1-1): EPEVTQTPSHQVTQMGQEVILRCVPISNHLYFYWYRQILGQKVEFLVSFYNNEISEKSEIFDDQFSVERPDGSNFTLKIRSTKLEDSAMYFCASSGLWNTEAFFGQGTRLTVV.

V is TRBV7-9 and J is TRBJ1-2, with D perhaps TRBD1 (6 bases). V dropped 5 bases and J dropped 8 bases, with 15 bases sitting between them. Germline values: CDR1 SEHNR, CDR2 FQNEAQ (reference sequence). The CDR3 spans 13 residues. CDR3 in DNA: TGTGCCAGCAGCCAATGGGACATGGGCGGCTACACCTTC. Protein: CASSQWDMGGYTF.

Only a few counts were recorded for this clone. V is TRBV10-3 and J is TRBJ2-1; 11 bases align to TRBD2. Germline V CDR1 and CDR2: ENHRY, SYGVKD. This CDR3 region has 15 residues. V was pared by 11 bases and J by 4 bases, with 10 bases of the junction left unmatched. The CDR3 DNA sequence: TGTGCCGTCCGTTCCGGGACTAGCGGTTACAATGAGCAGTTCTTC. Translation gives CAVRSGTSGYNEQFF.

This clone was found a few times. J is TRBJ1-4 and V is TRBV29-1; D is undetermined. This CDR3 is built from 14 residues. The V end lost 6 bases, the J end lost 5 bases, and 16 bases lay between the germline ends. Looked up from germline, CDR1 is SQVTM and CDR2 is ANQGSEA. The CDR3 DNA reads TGCAGCGTCCGAACCGGGGAATCAAATGAAAAACTGTTTTTT. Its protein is CSVRTGESNEKLFF.

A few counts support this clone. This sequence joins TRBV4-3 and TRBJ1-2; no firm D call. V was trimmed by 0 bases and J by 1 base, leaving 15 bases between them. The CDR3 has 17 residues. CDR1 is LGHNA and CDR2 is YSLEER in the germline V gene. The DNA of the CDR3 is TGCGCCAGCAGCCAAGATGTGGCAGTAGAATATAACTATGGCTACACCTTC. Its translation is CASSQDVAVEYNYGYTF.

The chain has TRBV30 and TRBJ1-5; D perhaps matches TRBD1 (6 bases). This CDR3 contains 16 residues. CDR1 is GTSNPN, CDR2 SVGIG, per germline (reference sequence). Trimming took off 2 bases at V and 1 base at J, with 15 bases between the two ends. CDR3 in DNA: TGTGCCTGGAGTAGCGGGGGGGCAGAGAGCAATCAGCCCCAGCATTTT. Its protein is CAWSSGGAESNQPQHF.

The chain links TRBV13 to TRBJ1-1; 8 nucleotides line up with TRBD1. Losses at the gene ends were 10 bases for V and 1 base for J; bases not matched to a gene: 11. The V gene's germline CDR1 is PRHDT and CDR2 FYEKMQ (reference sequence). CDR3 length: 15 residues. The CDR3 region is CATSRTGQTNTEAFF. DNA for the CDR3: TGTGCCACATCACGGACAGGGCAGACGAACACTGAAGCTTTCTTT.

The CDR3 here is CASSQRGGTDTQYF. The CDR3 coding sequence is TGCGCCAGCAGCCAGAGGGGGGGCACAGATACGCAGTATTTT. The chain joins TRBV4-3 to TRBJ2-3; D may be TRBD1 or TRBD2 (6 bases each). Between the trimmed V and J ends, which lost 3 bases and 1 base, there was a span of 8 bases. This CDR3 comprises 14 residues. The germline V gene has CDR1 LGHNA and CDR2 YSLEER.

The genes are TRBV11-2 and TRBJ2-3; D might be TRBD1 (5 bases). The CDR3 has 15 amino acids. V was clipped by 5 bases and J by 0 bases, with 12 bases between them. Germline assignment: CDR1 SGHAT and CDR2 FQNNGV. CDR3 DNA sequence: TGTGCCAGCAGCCGAAGGGGCGCTAGCACAGATACGCAGTATTTT. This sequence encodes CASSRRGASTDTQYF.

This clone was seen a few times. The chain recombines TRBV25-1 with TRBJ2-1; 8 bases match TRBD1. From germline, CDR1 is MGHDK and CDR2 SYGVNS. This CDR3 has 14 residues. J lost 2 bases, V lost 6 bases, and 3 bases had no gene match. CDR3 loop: CASRTGVAYNEQFF. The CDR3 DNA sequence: TGTGCCAGCAGGACAGGGGTGGCCTACAATGAGCAGTTCTTC.

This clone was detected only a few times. The CDR3: CASRDRQGSSYEQYF. Written as DNA, the CDR3 is TGTGCCAGCAGGGACAGACAGGGATCCTCCTACGAGCAGTACTTC. The J gene is TRBJ2-7, the V gene TRBV2; 7 bases are a match to TRBD1. CDR1 is SNHLY, CDR2 FYNNEI, per germline. The CDR3 runs to 15 residues. Trimming took 6 bases from V and 0 from J; bases not matched to a gene: 8.

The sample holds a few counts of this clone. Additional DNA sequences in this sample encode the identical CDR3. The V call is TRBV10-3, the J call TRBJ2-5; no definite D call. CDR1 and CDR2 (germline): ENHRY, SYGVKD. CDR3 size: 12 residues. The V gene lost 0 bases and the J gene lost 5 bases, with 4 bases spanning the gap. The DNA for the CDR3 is TGTGCCATCAGTGAGTCTTGGGAGACCCAGTACTTC. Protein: CAISESWETQYF.

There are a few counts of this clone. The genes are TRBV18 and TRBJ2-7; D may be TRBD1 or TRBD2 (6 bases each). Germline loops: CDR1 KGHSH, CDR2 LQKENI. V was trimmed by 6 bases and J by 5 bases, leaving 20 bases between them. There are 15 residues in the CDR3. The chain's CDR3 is CASSPLGGGGDEQYV. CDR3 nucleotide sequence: TGTGCCAGCTCGCCGCTCGGTGGGGGCGGGGACGAGCAGTACGTC.

CDR3 bases: TGTGCCAGCGTCAGGGAGTACCAAGAGACCCAGTACTTC. Amino acid sequence: CASVREYQETQYF. The chain recombines TRBV6-1 with TRBJ2-5; either TRBD1 or TRBD2 may fit D (5 bases each). The CDR3 runs to 13 residues. The V and J ends lost 8 bases and 0 bases respectively, with 10 bases between them. Germline values: CDR1 MNHNS, CDR2 SASEGT.

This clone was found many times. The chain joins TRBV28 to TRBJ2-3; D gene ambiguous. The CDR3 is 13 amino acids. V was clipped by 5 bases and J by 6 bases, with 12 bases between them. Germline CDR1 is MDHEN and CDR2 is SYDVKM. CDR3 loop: CASSHGGRDTQYF. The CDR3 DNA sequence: TGTGCCAGCAGTCACGGTGGTAGGGATACGCAGTATTTT.

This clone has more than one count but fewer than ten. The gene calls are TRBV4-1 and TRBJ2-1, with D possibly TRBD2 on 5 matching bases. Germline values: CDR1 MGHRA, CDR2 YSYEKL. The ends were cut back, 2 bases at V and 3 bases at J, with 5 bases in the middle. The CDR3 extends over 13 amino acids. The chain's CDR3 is CASSQRDYNEQFF. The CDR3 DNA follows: TGCGCCAGCAGCCAACGGGACTACAATGAGCAGTTCTTC.